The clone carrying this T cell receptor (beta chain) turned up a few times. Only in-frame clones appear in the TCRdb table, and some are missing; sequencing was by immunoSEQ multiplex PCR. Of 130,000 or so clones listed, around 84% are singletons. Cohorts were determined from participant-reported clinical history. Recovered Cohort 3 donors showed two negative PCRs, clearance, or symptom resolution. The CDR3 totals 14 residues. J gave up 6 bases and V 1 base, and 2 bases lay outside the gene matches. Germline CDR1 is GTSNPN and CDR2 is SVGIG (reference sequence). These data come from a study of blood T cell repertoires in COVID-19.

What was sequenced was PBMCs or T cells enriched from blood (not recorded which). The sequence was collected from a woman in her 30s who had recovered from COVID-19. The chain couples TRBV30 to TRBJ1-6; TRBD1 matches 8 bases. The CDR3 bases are TGTGCCTGGAGTGCAGGGGGCGGTAATTCACCCCTCCACTTT. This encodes CAWSAGGGNSPLHF. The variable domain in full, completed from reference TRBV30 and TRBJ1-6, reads SQTIHQWPATLVQPVGSPLSLECTVEGTSNPNLYWYRQAAGRGLQLLFYSVGIGQISSEVPQNLSASRPQDRQFILSSKKLLLSDSGFYLCAWSAGGGNSPLHFGNGTRLTVT.